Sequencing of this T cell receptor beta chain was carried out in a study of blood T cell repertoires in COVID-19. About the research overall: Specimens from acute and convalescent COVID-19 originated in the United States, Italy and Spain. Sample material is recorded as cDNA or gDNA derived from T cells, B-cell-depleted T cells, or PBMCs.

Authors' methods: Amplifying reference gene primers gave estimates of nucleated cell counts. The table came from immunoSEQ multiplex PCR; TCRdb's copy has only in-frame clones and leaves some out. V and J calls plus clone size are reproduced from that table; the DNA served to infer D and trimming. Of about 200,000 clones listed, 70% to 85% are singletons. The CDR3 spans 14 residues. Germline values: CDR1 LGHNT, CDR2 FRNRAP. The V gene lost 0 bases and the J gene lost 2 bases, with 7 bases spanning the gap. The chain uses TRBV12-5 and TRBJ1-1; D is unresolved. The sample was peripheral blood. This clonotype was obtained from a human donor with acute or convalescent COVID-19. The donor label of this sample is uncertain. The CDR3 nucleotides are TGTGCTAGTGGTTTGGTCGCCAGAAACACTGAAGCTTTCTTT. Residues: CASGLVARNTEAFF.